The 24 T cell receptor beta chains reported below all come from one sample, sequenced in a study of CD8+CD57+ T cells in acquired aplastic anemia. Patients chosen for sequencing had CD8+CD57+ cells that had expanded, as shown by flow cytometry. For CDR3 and TCR beta VDJ profiling, genomic DNA was the template used. TCRdb re-called the reads with MiXCR, one entry per CDR3 protein. The repertoire has roughly 160,000 distinct CDR3 sequences, over 55% of them found once; the top ten carry approximately 42%. The material sequenced was sorted CD4+, CD8+, or CD8+CD57+ T cells (not recorded which) from PBMCs. The receptors shown here come from a human donor with aplastic anemia.

DNA of the CDR3: TGTGCCAGCACCGACTGGGACGATCAGACCCAGTACTTC. Its translation: CASTDWDDQTQYF. The V gene is TRBV6-2 or TRBV6-3, the J gene TRBJ2-5; perhaps D is TRBD1 or TRBD2 (5 bases each). CDR1 is MNHEY and CDR2 is SVGEGT in the germline V gene. V was pared by 7 bases and J by 6 bases, with 15 bases between. CDR3 length equals 13 residues.

The chain recombines TRBV20-1 with TRBJ1-1; tentatively, D is TRBD1 (5 bases). V lost 5 bases to trimming and J lost 3 bases, with 19 bases between them. This CDR3 contains 15 residues. Germline assignment: CDR1 DFQATT and CDR2 SNEGSKA (reference sequence). DNA for the CDR3: TGCAGTGCTGGCAGGGTGCCGGGTGTAGACACTGAAGCTTTCTTT. This translates into CSAGRVPGVDTEAFF.

The chain combines TRBV5-6 with TRBJ1-2, with D uncertain. The CDR3 runs to 12 residues. Germline V gene data show CDR1 as SGHDT and CDR2 as YYEEEE. Trimming took 4 bases from V and 8 from J, leaving 12 bases between them. CDR3 bases: TGTGCCAGCAGCCTGGACGGTCGCGGCTACACCTTC. Protein sequence: CASSLDGRGYTF.

The CDR3, as DNA: TGTGCCACCAGTGATTTCCCCCCGGGCGGACGGGACACCGGGGAGCTGTTTTTT. Its protein is CATSDFPPGGRDTGELFF. This rearrangement joins TRBV24-1 to TRBJ2-2, with D unclear. The CDR3 has 18 amino acids. The germline V and J ends were trimmed by 1 base and 3 bases, with 17 bases remaining between them. Looked up from germline, CDR1 is KGHDR and CDR2 is SFDVKD.

The gene calls are TRBV20-1 and TRBJ2-3; D is undetermined. V was pared by 1 base and J by 1 base, with 12 bases between. The germline V gene encodes CDR1 DFQATT and CDR2 SNEGSKA (reference sequence). CDR3 size: 15 residues. The CDR3 DNA reads as TGCAGTGCTAGAGCTAGTAGTGTGGGCACAGATACGCAGTATTTT. It yields the protein CSARASSVGTDTQYF.

The chain links TRBV5-1 to TRBJ2-7, with 11 bases that match TRBD1. Germline CDR1 and CDR2: SGHRS and YFSETQ. V lost 10 bases, J lost 5 bases, and 8 bases stayed unmatched. The CDR3 runs 13 residues. CDR3 in amino acids: CAGPGQGDHEQYF. The CDR3 DNA follows: TGCGCCGGACCGGGACAGGGGGACCACGAGCAGTACTTC.

V gene TRBV19 combines with J gene TRBJ2-7; D remains ambiguous. This CDR3 region has 14 residues. CDR1 LNHDA and CDR2 SQIVND come from the germline V gene (reference sequence). Between the trimmed V and J ends, which lost 5 bases and 4 bases, there was a span of 15 bases. The DNA of the CDR3 is TGTGCCAGTAGTCCTACCAAAACAGTATACGAGCAGTACTTC. This gives the protein CASSPTKTVYEQYF.

The chain carries TRBV7-9 and TRBJ2-7, with D perhaps being TRBD1 or TRBD2 (5 bases each). The CDR3 runs 14 residues. The V end was cut by 2 bases, the J end by 2 bases, with 10 bases between. In germline, CDR1 is SEHNR, CDR2 FQNEAQ (reference sequence). This CDR3 is CASSLPGRAYEQYF. CDR3 bases: TGTGCCAGCAGCTTACCGGGACGGGCCTACGAGCAGTACTTC.

This CDR3 is CASTNPFGMYSNQPQHF. The CDR3 coding sequence is TGTGCCAGTACCAATCCCTTCGGGATGTATAGCAATCAGCCCCAGCATTTT. V gene TRBV19 combines with J gene TRBJ1-5; no clear D gene. The CDR3 length is 17 residues. V was trimmed by 7 bases and J by 0 bases, leaving 19 bases between them. Germline lookup yields CDR1 LNHDA and CDR2 SQIVND (reference sequence). The entire variable domain, with the rest obtained from reference TRBV19 and TRBJ1-5, is as follows: DGGITQSPKYLFRKEGQNVTLSCEQNLNHDAMYWYRQDPGQGLRLIYYSQIVNDFQKGDIAEGYSVSREKKESFPLTVTSAQKNPTAFYLCASTNPFGMYSNQPQHFGDGTRLSIL.

This clonotype was seen once. This chain connects TRBV20-1 to TRBJ2-1; D is unclear. With 1 base removed from V and 10 bases from J, the gap between germline ends came to 17 bases. The CDR3 length is 14 residues. Germline V gene data show CDR1 as DFQATT and CDR2 as SNEGSKA (reference sequence). This chain's CDR3 is CSARAGSSSYEQFF. DNA of the CDR3: TGCAGTGCTAGAGCTGGGTCCTCCTCCTACGAGCAGTTCTTC.

This clonotype was detected a few times. The chain carries TRBV10-3 and TRBJ1-1; 9 bases are shared with TRBD1. The CDR3 is made up of 14 amino acids. Per the germline V gene, CDR1 is ENHRY and CDR2 is SYGVKD. V dropped 7 bases and J dropped 1; count of bases not matched to a gene: 4. CDR3 bases: TGTGCCATCATGACAGGGGGACCGAACACTGAAGCTTTCTTT. It codes for CAIMTGGPNTEAFF.

This rearrangement joins TRBV15 to TRBJ2-1, with 11 bases lining up with TRBD2. Looked up from germline, CDR1 is LNHNV and CDR2 is YYDKDF (reference sequence). This CDR3 has 16 amino acids. Trimming took 3 bases from V and 7 from J; bases not matched to a gene: 8. The DNA of the CDR3 is TGTGCCACCAGCAGTGAACTAGCGGGAGTAGGTAATGAGCAGTTCTTC. Translation: CATSSELAGVGNEQFF.

This chain joins TRBV5-1 and TRBJ2-2, with 9 bases fitting TRBD1. CDR1 is SGHRS and CDR2 is YFSETQ in the germline V gene. The junction had 9 bases not matched to a gene; V was cut back by 3 bases and J by 6 bases. This CDR3 is built from 16 residues. CDR3: CASSSDGTGYSGELFF. CDR3 DNA: TGCGCCAGCAGCTCGGACGGGACAGGGTACTCCGGGGAGCTGTTTTTT.

The chain links TRBV10-3 to TRBJ2-3; TRBD2 aligns across 9 bases. Germline CDR1 is ENHRY and CDR2 is SYGVKD. V was pared by 2 bases and J by 3 bases, with 6 bases of the junction left unmatched. This CDR3 is 16 amino acids long. The CDR3 nucleotides are TGTGCCATCAGTGAGGGAGCGGGAGGTGGAACAGATACGCAGTATTTT. Amino acids: CAISEGAGGGTDTQYF.

This rearrangement joins TRBV29-1 to TRBJ2-2; D might be TRBD2 (6 bases). V was clipped by 7 bases and J by 5 bases, with 20 bases between them. This CDR3 has 15 residues. Germline V gene data show CDR1 as SQVTM and CDR2 as ANQGSEA. The CDR3 DNA sequence: TGCAGCGCCGCGGAGAGCGGGCCGCTAACCGGGGAGCTGTTTTTT. Protein product: CSAAESGPLTGELFF.

A note on this clonotype: One end of the junction fails to match germline, which may point to a read error. V is TRBV10-3 and J is TRBJ2-2; 8 positions match TRBD2. CDR3 length: 16 residues. Germline CDR1 and CDR2: ENHRY and SYGVKD. CDR3 DNA: TGTGCCAGCAGTGAAAGCAGCGGGACTAGGGTCGGGGAGCTGTTTTTT. This translates into CASSESSGTRVGELFF.

The chain links TRBV7-3 to TRBJ2-1, with D possibly called TRBD1 or TRBD2 (5 bases each). Germline V gene lookup returns CDR1 SGHTA and CDR2 FQGTGA. The CDR3 has 14 amino acids. V was shortened by 5 bases and J by 5 bases, with 13 bases between the two germline ends. CDR3 sequence: CASSHLGDDNEQFF. In DNA form, the CDR3 reads TGTGCCAGCAGCCACCTTGGGGACGACAATGAGCAGTTCTTC.

A remark on this clonotype: At one of its ends the junction is not consistent with the germline gene, which may arise from a read error. The V and J genes are TRBV6-4 and TRBJ2-3, with D tentatively TRBD2 (6 bases). The CDR3 totals 15 residues. The germline V gene has CDR1 MRHNA and CDR2 SNTAGT. Here the CDR3 DNA reads TGTGCCAGCAGTTACTCGACGGGAGCGACAGATACGCAGTATTTT. Translating it yields CASSYSTGATDTQYF.

This chain joins TRBV7-8 and TRBJ1-1, with D unclear. V was pared by 1 base and J by 7 bases, with 7 bases between. The CDR3 runs to 12 residues. Looked up from germline, CDR1 is SGHVS and CDR2 is FQNEAQ. The CDR3: CASSLGFSEAFF. As DNA, the CDR3 is TGTGCCAGCAGCTTAGGTTTTAGTGAAGCTTTCTTT.

The chain is built from TRBV14 and TRBJ2-5; D tentatively fits TRBD1 or TRBD2 (6 bases each). From germline, CDR1 is SGHDN and CDR2 FVKESK. Trimming left V 3 bases short and J 5 bases short, with 22 bases between. The CDR3 totals 17 residues. The CDR3 loop is CASSQNAAGQFLETQYF. Written as DNA, the CDR3 is TGTGCCAGCAGCCAGAATGCCGCGGGACAATTTCTGGAGACCCAGTACTTC.

V and J are TRBV6-5 and TRBJ2-1, with 7 positions matching TRBD1. This CDR3 is built from 12 residues. From germline, CDR1 is MNHEY and CDR2 SVGAGI. V lost 6 bases and J lost 8; bases outside the gene matches: 4. The CDR3 nucleotides are TGTGCCAGCAGCCTACAGGGGTATGAGCAGTTCTTC. Its translation: CASSLQGYEQFF.

The rearrangement links TRBV30 to TRBJ2-7, with 10 bases matching TRBD2. The CDR3 runs to 13 residues. V shed 7 bases, J shed 2 bases, and the junction held 5 bases outside the gene matches. Germline V gives CDR1 GTSNPN, CDR2 SVGIG (reference sequence). CDR3 sequence reads: CASSGRRAYEQYF. In DNA form, the CDR3 reads TGTGCCTCTAGCGGGAGAAGGGCCTACGAGCAGTACTTC. The variable domain in full, with the rest retrieved from reference TRBV30 and TRBJ2-7, is SQTIHQWPATLVQPVGSPLSLECTVEGTSNPNLYWYRQAAGRGLQLLFYSVGIGQISSEVPQNLSASRPQDRQFILSSKKLLLSDSGFYLCASSGRRAYEQYFGPGTRLTVT.

This clonotype was recorded at least ten times. V gene TRBV15 combines with J gene TRBJ2-1, with TRBD1 matching 11 bases. Germline CDR1 reads LNHNV; CDR2 reads YYDKDF (reference sequence). The junction had 7 bases not matched to a gene; V was cut back by 5 bases and J by 4 bases. This CDR3 has 16 residues. The CDR3 is CATSSQGQGVYNEQFF. DNA for the CDR3: TGTGCCACCAGCTCCCAGGGACAGGGGGTTTACAATGAGCAGTTCTTC.

This clonotype was detected many times. This sequence joins TRBV4-1 and TRBJ2-1; D remains ambiguous. There are 16 residues in the CDR3. The V end lost 1 base, the J end lost 1 base, and 11 bases lay between the germline ends. CDR1 MGHRA and CDR2 YSYEKL come from the germline V gene. The CDR3 bases are TGCGCCAGCAGCCAAGTCGGAAAGGGTTCCTACAATGAGCAGTTCTTC. Residues: CASSQVGKGSYNEQFF.